The clone carrying this TCR beta chain has only a few counts. TCRdb recomputed calls from the 5' RACE reads with MiXCR, one row per CDR3 protein. Of some 760,000 distinct CDR3 sequences in the sample, about 20% were seen once. These data are taken from a study of identical twins. V was clipped by 5 bases and J by 6 bases, with 14 bases between them. This CDR3 has 14 residues. Germline assignment: CDR1 SNHLY and CDR2 FYNNEI. The sample was also reused in another study, on T cells expressing NK-cell markers. According to that study: NKG2C+ dominant clonotype frequencies in 6 or 7 donors were roughly 1.0-7.0% of CD8+ T cells.

The source material was PBMCs. The chain links TRBV2 to TRBJ2-1; a weak D match, TRBD2 (5 bases). This receptor was identified in a woman under 30 in good health. The chain's CDR3 is CASSPPPAGNEQFF. Written as DNA, the CDR3 is TGTGCCAGCAGTCCCCCCCCGGCGGGCAATGAGCAGTTCTTC.